This TCR beta chain stems from a study of blood T cell repertoires in COVID-19. The wider study: The United States, Italy and Spain provided the acute and convalescent COVID-19 samples. Sample material is recorded as cDNA or gDNA derived from T cells, B-cell-depleted T cells, or PBMCs.

Original analysis: Reference gene primer amplification in the assay estimated nucleated cell counts. The method was immunoSEQ multiplex PCR; TCRdb's version includes in-frame clones alone and lacks a portion of them. The V and J calls and clone size come from that table; D and trimming were worked out from the DNA. The table records 280,000 or so clones, roughly four fifths of them present only once. The germline V gene encodes CDR1 SNHLY and CDR2 FYNNEI. This CDR3 region has 15 residues. V lost 1 base and J 7 bases, leaving 14 bases between the germline ends. This receptor was taken from a woman between 50 and 59 years old who had recovered from COVID-19. This chain uses TRBV2 with TRBJ2-1; TRBD1 is a possible D gene (6 bases). The specimen sequenced was peripheral blood. CDR3 sequence reads: CASSEEEAGANEQFF. The DNA of the CDR3 is TGTGCCAGCAGTGAAGAAGAGGCAGGGGCTAATGAGCAGTTCTTC.